Listed below are T cell receptor beta chains from one sample, sequenced in a study of blood T cell repertoires in COVID-19. The protocol was immunoSEQ multiplex PCR, while the TCRdb copy is restricted to in-frame clones and leaves out a portion. The table records 110,000 to 150,000 clones, around 87% of them present only once. Material: peripheral blood. The receptors shown here come from a woman in her fifties or sixties with active COVID-19. CDR3s include the opening cysteine and the closing phenylalanine or tryptophan. Each record gives: D gene, V gene, clone size, J gene, CDR3 protein, CDR3 DNA. A D gene is named only where the DNA matches it firmly. Rows give clone size only sometimes, using once, few, many, or a class for an expanded clone.

NA	TRBV5-1	once	TRBJ1-4	CASSSGTTGEKLFF	TGCGCCAGCAGCTCCGGCACCACGGGAGAAAAACTGTTTTTT
NA	TRBV24-1	once	TRBJ2-2	CATSSDGAGITGELFF	TGTGCCACCTCCTCGGACGGGGCGGGAATCACCGGGGAGCTGTTTTTT
TRBD2	TRBV9	NA	TRBJ2-3	CASSVVPGGPTDTQYF	TGTGCCAGCAGCGTAGTCCCGGGAGGGCCCACAGATACGCAGTATTTT
TRBD1	TRBV7-3	NA	TRBJ2-2	CASSYYPTGGAGTGELFF	TGTGCCAGCAGCTACTACCCGACAGGGGGCGCGGGCACCGGGGAGCTGTTTTTT
NA	TRBV6-5	NA	TRBJ1-1	CASRRLENTEAFF	TGTGCCAGCAGGAGGTTGGAGAACACTGAAGCTTTCTTT
NA	TRBV2	NA	TRBJ1-1	CASSDPAPGMNTEAFF	TGTGCCAGCAGTGATCCCGCTCCGGGGATGAACACTGAAGCTTTCTTT
TRBD1	TRBV7-2	NA	TRBJ1-2	CASTPPGRTGEYGYTF	TGTGCCAGCACACCACCGGGCCGGACAGGGGAGTATGGCTACACCTTC
TRBD1	TRBV5-1	few	TRBJ2-1	CASSPGQGGGGEQFF	TGCGCCAGCAGCCCTGGACAGGGGGGCGGAGGTGAGCAGTTCTTC
TRBD2	TRBV18	NA	TRBJ2-7	CASSPSGSTSYEQYF	TGTGCCAGCTCACCTAGCGGGAGTACCTCCTACGAGCAGTACTTC
NA	TRBV2	NA	TRBJ2-2	CASSEGSAGELFF	TGTGCCAGCAGTGAAGGTAGCGCCGGGGAGCTGTTTTTT
TRBD1	TRBV28	NA	TRBJ2-7	CASSFRRTGTGFYEQYF	TGTGCCAGCAGTTTTCGCCGGACCGGGACAGGGTTTTACGAGCAGTACTTC
TRBD2	TRBV4-3	few	TRBJ2-7	CASSQDALAGSRYEQYF	TGCGCCAGCAGCCAAGATGCCCTAGCGGGGTCTAGGTACGAGCAGTACTTC
NA	TRBV30	NA	TRBJ2-3	CAWRLTGSTDTQYF	TGTGCCTGGAGGCTCACCGGGAGCACAGATACGCAGTATTTT
NA	TRBV7-2	NA	TRBJ1-5	CASSLEGRVKGQPQHF	TGTGCCAGCAGCTTAGAGGGCAGGGTGAAGGGTCAGCCCCAGCATTTT
NA	TRBV10-1	NA	TRBJ1-4	CASRGGDSTNEKLFF	TGCGCCAGCAGGGGCGGGGACTCAACTAATGAAAAACTGTTTTTT
NA	TRBV5-6	NA	TRBJ2-2	CASSLDPGGNTGELFF	TGTGCCAGCAGCTTGGATCCGGGGGGCAACACCGGGGAGCTGTTTTTT
TRBD2	TRBV5-1	NA	TRBJ2-6	CASSALAGGAGANVLTF	TGCGCCAGCAGCGCACTTGCCGGGGGGGCTGGGGCCAACGTCCTGACTTTC